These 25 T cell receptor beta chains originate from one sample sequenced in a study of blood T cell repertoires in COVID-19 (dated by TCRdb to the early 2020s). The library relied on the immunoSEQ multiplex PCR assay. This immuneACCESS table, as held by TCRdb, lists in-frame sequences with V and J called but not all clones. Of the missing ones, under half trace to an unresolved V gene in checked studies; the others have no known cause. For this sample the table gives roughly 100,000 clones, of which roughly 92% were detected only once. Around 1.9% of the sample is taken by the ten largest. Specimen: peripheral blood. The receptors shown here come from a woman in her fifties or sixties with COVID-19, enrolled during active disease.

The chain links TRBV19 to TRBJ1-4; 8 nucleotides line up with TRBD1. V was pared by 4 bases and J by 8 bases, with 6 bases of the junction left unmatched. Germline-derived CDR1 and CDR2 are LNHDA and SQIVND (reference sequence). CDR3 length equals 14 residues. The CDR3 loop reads CASSTGGGREKLFF. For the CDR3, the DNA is TGTGCCAGTAGTACAGGGGGCGGACGGGAAAAACTGTTTTTT.

The CDR3 DNA sequence: TGCGCCAGCAGTGAGGGGCATGTCAGCTCCTACGAGCAGTACGTC. This encodes CASSEGHVSSYEQYV. The chain is built from TRBV10-2 and TRBJ2-7; D is undetermined. Germline lookup yields CDR1 WSHSY and CDR2 SAAADI. The CDR3 runs 15 residues. Trimming took 2 bases from V and 0 from J, leaving 11 bases between them.

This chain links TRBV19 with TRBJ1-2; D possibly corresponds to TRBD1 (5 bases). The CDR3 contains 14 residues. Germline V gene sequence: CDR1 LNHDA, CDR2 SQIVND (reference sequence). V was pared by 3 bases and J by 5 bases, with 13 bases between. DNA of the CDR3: TGTGCCAGTAGTATGCCCGACGGGACTTATGGCTACACCTTC. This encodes CASSMPDGTYGYTF. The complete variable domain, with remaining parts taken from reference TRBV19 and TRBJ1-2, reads DGGITQSPKYLFRKEGQNVTLSCEQNLNHDAMYWYRQDPGQGLRLIYYSQIVNDFQKGDIAEGYSVSREKKESFPLTVTSAQKNPTAFYLCASSMPDGTYGYTFGSGTRLTVV.

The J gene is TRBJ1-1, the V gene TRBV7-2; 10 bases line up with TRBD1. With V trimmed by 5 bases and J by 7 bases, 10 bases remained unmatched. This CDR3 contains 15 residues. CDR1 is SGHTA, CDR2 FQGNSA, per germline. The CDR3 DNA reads TGTGCCAGCAGCACCCAGACAGGGGGCGCCTTTGAAGCTTTCTTT. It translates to CASSTQTGGAFEAFF.

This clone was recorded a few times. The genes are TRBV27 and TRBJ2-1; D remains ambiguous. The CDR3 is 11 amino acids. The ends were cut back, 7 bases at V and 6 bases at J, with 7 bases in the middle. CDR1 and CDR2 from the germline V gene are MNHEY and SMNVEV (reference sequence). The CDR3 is CASMVGNEQFF. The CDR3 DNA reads TGTGCCAGCATGGTCGGCAATGAGCAGTTCTTC.

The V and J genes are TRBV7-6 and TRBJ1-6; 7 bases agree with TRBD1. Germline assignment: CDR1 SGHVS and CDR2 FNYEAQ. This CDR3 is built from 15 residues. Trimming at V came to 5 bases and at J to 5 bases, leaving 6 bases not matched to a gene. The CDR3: CASSPQGLDNSPLHF. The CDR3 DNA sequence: TGTGCCAGCAGCCCACAGGGGCTGGATAATTCACCCCTCCACTTT.

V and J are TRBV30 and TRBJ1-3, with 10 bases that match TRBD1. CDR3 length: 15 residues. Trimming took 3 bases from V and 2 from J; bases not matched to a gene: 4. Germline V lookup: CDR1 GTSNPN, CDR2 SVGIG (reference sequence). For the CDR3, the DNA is TGTGCCTGGAGGTCTGGGACAGGGGCTGGAAACACCATATATTTT. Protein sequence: CAWRSGTGAGNTIYF.

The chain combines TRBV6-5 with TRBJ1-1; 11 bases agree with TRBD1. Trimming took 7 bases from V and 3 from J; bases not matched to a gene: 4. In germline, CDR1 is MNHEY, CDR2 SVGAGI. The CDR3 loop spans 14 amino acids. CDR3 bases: TGTGCCAGCATCTGGGGACAGGGGGACACTGAAGCTTTCTTT. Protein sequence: CASIWGQGDTEAFF.

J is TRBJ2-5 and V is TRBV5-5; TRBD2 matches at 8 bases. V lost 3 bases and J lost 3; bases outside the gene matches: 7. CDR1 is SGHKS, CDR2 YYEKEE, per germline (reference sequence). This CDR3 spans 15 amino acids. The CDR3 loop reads CASSSRGGLKETQYF. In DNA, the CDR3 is TGTGCCAGCAGCTCCCGGGGGGGCTTGAAAGAGACCCAGTACTTC.

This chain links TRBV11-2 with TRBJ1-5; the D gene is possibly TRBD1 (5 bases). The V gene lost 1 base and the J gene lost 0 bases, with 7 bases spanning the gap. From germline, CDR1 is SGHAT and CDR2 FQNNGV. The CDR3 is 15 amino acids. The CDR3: CASSLGTNSNQPQHF. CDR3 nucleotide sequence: TGTGCCAGCAGCTTAGGGACAAATAGCAATCAGCCCCAGCATTTT.

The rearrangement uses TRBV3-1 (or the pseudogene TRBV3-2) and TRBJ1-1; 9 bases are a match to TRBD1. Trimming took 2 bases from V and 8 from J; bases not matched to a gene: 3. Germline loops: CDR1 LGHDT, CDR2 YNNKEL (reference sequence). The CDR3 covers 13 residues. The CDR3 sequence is CASSQNRGLEAFF. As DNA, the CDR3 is TGTGCCAGCAGCCAAAACAGGGGGCTAGAAGCTTTCTTT.

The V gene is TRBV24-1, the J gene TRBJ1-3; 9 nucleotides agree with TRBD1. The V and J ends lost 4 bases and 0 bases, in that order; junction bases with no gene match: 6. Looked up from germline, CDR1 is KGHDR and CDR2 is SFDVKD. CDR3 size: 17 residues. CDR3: CATSEGGTGTSGNTIYF. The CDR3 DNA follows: TGTGCCACCAGTGAAGGAGGGACAGGGACCTCTGGAAACACCATATATTTT.

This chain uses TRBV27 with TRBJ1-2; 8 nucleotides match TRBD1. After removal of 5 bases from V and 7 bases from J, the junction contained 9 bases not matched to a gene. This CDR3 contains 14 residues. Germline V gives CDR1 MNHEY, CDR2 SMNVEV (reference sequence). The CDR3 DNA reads TGTGCCAGCAGTAAGGGACAGGTGCGGAGTGGCTACACCTTC. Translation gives CASSKGQVRSGYTF.

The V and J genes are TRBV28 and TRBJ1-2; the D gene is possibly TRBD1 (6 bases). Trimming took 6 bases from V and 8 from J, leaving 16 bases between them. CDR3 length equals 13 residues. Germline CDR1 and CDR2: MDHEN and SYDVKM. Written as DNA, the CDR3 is TGTGCCAGCAGACTCGGACAGACCCGCGGCTACACCTTC. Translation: CASRLGQTRGYTF.

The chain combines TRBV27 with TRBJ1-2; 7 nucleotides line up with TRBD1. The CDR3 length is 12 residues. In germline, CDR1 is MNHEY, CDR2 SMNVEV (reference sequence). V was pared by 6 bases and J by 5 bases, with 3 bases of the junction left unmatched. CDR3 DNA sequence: TGTGCCAGCAGGACAGGGTCATATGGCTACACCTTC. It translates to CASRTGSYGYTF.

This chain's CDR3 is CASSRGQDYGYTF. The CDR3 coding sequence is TGTGCCAGCAGTAGGGGACAAGACTATGGCTACACCTTC. The rearrangement joins TRBV2 to TRBJ1-2; the D gene is possibly TRBD1 (6 bases). Trimming took 5 bases from V and 3 from J, leaving 10 bases between them. CDR1 and CDR2 from the germline V gene are SNHLY and FYNNEI. The CDR3 spans 13 residues. Full variable domain (outside the CDR3, taken from reference TRBV2 and TRBJ1-2): EPEVTQTPSHQVTQMGQEVILRCVPISNHLYFYWYRQILGQKVEFLVSFYNNEISEKSEIFDDQFSVERPDGSNFTLKIRSTKLEDSAMYFCASSRGQDYGYTFGSGTRLTVV.

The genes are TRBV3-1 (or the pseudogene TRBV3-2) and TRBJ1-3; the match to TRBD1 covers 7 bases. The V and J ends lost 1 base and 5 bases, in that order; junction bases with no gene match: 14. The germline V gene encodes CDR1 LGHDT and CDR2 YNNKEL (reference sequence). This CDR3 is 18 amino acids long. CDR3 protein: CASSQGTGLRGSRNTIYF. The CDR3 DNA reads TGTGCCAGCAGCCAAGGGACAGGCCTCCGGGGATCCAGAAACACCATATATTTT.

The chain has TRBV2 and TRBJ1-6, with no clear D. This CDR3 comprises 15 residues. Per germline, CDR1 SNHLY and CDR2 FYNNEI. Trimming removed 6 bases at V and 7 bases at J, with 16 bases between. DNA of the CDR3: TGTGCCAGCAGGGGATCCACCCCGGGGAATTCACCCCTCCACTTT. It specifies CASRGSTPGNSPLHF.

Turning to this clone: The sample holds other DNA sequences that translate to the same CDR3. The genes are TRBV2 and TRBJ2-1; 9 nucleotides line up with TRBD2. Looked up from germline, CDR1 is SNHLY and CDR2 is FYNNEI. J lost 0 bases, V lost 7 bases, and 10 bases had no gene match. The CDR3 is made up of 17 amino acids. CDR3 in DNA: TGTGCCAGCAATGGGCGGGGGGGGCCGGGCTCCTACAATGAGCAGTTCTTC. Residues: CASNGRGGPGSYNEQFF.

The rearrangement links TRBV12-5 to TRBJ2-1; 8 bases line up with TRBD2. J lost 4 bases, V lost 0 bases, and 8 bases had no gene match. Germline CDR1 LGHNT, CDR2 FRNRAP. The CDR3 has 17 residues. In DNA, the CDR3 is TGTGCTAGTGGTTTGGTATCGGGCGGGGGGCTTTACAATGAGCAGTTCTTC. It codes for CASGLVSGGGLYNEQFF.

CDR3 amino acids: CASSLGVGGLNQPQHF. CDR3 DNA: TGTGCCAGCAGTTTAGGGGTGGGGGGACTAAATCAGCCCCAGCATTTT. V is TRBV28 and J is TRBJ1-5; the D gene is possibly TRBD1 (5 bases). Trimming shortened V by 2 bases and J by 4 bases, and 15 bases separated the two germline ends. This CDR3 is built from 16 residues. Germline V gene sequence: CDR1 MDHEN, CDR2 SYDVKM. Full variable domain (rest looked up from reference TRBV28 and TRBJ1-5): DVKVTQSSRYLVKRTGEKVFLECVQDMDHENMFWYRQDPGLGLRLIYFSYDVKMKEKGDIPEGYSVSREKKERFSLILESASTNQTSMYLCASSLGVGGLNQPQHFGDGTRLSIL.

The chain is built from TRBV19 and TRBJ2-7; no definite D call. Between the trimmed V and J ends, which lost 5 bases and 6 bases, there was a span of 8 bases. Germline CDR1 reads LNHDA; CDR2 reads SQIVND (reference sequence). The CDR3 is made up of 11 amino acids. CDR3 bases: TGTGCCAGTAGTGGTACCGGCGAGCAGTACTTC. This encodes CASSGTGEQYF.

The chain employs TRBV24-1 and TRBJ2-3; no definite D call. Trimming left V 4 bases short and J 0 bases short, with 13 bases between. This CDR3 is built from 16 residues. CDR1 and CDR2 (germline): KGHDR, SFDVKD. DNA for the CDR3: TGTGCCACCAGTGACCCCCAGCAGACTAGCACAGATACGCAGTATTTT. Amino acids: CATSDPQQTSTDTQYF.

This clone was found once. For the CDR3, the DNA is TGTGCCAGCAGCTTAAATAGCAATTCACCCCTCCACTTT. This encodes CASSLNSNSPLHF. The genes are TRBV7-8 and TRBJ1-6; no clear D gene. The CDR3 length is 13 residues. CDR1 and CDR2 (germline): SGHVS, FQNEAQ. V shed 2 bases and J shed 7 bases, with 6 bases lying between them.

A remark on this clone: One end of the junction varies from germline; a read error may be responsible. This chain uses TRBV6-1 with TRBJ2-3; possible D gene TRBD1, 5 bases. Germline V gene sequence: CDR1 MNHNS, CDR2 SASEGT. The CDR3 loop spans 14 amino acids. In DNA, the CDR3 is TGTGCCAGCAGCGAAGACAGAGCCACAGATACGCAGTATTTT. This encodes CASSEDRATDTQYF.